This TCR beta chain was observed in a study of human T cells and chemical hapten exposure. At the level of the study: Slight differences in pooled library volume were the main source of varying TCR yields across samples.

The library labeled individual cDNA molecules by adding unique molecular identifiers to them. TCRdb independently ran MiXCR on the reads; one entry per CDR3 protein. The sample records about 120,000 distinct CDR3 sequences, less than 10% being singletons. Unfractionated whole blood yielded the extracted total RNA. Germline assignment: CDR1 KGHSH and CDR2 LQKENI. The CDR3 has 13 residues. Between the trimmed V and J ends, which lost 1 base and 1 base, there was a span of 4 bases. In this sample, this clonotype turned up a few times. Its antigen is as yet unknown. Findings and limits, study-wide: Unchanged with DPC sensitization were TCRs above 1 in 1000 frequency.

This TCR was sampled from a human donor in good health. Some clones in this sample may be carry-over from other donors' samples. V gene TRBV18 combines with J gene TRBJ2-5; no reliable D call. Sample: whole blood. This chain's CDR3 is CASSPRLQETQYF. CDR3 coding DNA: TGTGCCAGCTCACCACGGCTCCAAGAGACCCAGTACTTC.